The clone carrying this T cell receptor beta chain occurred a few times. The target antigen is unknown. CDR3 size: 15 residues. The germline V and J ends were trimmed by 3 bases and 0 bases, with 11 bases remaining between them. These data come from a study of T cell repertoires in cytomegalovirus infection. The overall study: Researchers turned to recently identified HLA-C-restricted CMV epitopes as well as well-studied HLA-B-restricted ones.

Whole-study results and caveats: CMV-specific HLA-C-restricted TCR beta clonotypes dominated the ex vivo response.

MiXCR, run by TCRdb on the reads, gives a single entry per CDR3 protein. The data show about 890,000 distinct CDR3 sequences, around 32% seen once. This specimen was cultured CD8+ T cells from PBMCs, taken from culture after CMV antigen stimulation. This clonotype was sampled from a human donor in good health (CMV status not recorded). Some clones in this sample may be carry-over from other donors' samples. V gene TRBV12-3 or TRBV12-4 combines with J gene TRBJ1-1, with D tentatively TRBD1 (5 bases). CDR3 loop: CASSFGWGVNTEAFF. CDR3 DNA sequence: TGTGCCAGCAGTTTCGGGTGGGGGGTGAACACTGAAGCTTTCTTT.